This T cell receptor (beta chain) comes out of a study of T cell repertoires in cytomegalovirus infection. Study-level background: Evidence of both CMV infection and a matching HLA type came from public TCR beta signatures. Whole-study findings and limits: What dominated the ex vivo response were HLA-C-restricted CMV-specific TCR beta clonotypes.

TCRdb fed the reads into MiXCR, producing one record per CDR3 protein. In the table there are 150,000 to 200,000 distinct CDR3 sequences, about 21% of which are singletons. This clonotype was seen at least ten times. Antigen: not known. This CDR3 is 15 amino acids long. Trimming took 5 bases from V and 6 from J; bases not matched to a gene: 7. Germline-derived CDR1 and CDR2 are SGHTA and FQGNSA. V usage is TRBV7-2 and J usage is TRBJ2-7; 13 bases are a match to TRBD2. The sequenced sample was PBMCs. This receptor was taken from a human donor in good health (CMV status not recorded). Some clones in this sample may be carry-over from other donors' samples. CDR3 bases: TGTGCCAGCAGCACAGGAGGACTAGCGGGAGTCGAGCAGTACTTC. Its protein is CASSTGGLAGVEQYF.